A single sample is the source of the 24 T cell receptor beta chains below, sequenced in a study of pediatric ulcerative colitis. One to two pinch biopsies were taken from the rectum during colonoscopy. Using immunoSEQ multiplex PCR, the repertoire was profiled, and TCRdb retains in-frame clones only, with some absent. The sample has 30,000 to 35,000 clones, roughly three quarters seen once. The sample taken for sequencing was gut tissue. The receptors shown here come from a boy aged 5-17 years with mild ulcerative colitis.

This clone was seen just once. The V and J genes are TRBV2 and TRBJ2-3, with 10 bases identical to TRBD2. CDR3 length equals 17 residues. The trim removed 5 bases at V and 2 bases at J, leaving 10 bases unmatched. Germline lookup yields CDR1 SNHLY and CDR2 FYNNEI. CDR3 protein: CASSRGLAIDFTDTQYF. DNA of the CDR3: TGTGCCAGCAGTCGGGGACTAGCGATAGACTTCACAGATACGCAGTATTTT.

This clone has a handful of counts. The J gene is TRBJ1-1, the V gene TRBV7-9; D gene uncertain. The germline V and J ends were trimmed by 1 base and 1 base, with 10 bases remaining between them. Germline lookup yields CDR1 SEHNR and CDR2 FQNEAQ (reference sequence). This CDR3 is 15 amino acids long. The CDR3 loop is CASSLVGRRNTEAFF. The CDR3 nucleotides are TGTGCCAGCAGCTTAGTAGGCAGGCGGAACACTGAAGCTTTCTTT.

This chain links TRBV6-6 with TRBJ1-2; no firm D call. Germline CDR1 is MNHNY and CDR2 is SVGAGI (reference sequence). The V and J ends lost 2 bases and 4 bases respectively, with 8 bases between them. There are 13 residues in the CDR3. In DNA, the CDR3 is TGTGCCAGCAGTTACGGCGGCATCTATGGCTACACCTTC. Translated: CASSYGGIYGYTF.

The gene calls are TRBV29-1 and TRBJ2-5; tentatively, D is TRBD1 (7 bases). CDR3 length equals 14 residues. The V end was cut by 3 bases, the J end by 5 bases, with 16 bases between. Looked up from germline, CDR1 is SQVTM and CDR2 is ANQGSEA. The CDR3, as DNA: TGCAGCGTTGAGGAGAGGAGGGGGCTCGAGACCCAGTACTTC. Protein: CSVEERRGLETQYF.

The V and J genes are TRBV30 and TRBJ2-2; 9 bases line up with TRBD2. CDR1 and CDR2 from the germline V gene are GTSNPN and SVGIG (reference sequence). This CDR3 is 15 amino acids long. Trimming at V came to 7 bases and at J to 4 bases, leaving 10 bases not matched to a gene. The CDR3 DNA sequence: TGTGCCTCCGAGGGACTAGCCGGAATCACCGGGGAGCTGTTTTTT. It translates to CASEGLAGITGELFF.

The CDR3 nucleotides read TGTGCCAGTAGTATAGTCGGTGGACAGGGGAATTCACCCCTCCACTTT. This gives the protein CASSIVGGQGNSPLHF. V gene TRBV19 combines with J gene TRBJ1-6, with 9 bases matching TRBD1. V was pared by 1 base and J by 7 bases, with 5 bases of the junction left unmatched. Per the germline V gene, CDR1 is LNHDA and CDR2 is SQIVND (reference sequence). This CDR3 comprises 16 residues.

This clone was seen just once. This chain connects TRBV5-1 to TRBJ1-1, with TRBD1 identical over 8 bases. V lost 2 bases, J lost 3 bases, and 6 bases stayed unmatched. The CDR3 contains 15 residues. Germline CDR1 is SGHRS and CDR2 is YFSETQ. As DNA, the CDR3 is TGCGCCAGCAGCTTTAGACAGGGGTTCGACACTGAAGCTTTCTTT. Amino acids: CASSFRQGFDTEAFF.

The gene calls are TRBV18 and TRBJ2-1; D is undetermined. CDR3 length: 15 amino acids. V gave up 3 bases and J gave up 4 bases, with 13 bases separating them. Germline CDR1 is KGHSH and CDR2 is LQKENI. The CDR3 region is CASSPTGTPYNEQFF. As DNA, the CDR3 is TGTGCCAGCTCACCCACTGGAACCCCTTACAATGAGCAGTTCTTC.

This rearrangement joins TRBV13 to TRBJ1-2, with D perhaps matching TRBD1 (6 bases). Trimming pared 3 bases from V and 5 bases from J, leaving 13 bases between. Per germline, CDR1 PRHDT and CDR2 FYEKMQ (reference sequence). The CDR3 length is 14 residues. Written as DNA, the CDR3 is TGTGCCAGCAGCTTGGGGGACAAGGGGTATGGCTACACCTTC. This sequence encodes CASSLGDKGYGYTF.

The CDR3 sequence: CASSGVTQYF. Here the CDR3 DNA reads TGTGCCAGCAGCGGGGTAACGCAGTATTTT. The rearrangement uses TRBV5-8 and TRBJ2-3, with D unresolved. The CDR3 runs 10 residues. Germline loops: CDR1 SGHTS, CDR2 YDEGEE. V lost 4 bases and J lost 9, with 6 bases in between.

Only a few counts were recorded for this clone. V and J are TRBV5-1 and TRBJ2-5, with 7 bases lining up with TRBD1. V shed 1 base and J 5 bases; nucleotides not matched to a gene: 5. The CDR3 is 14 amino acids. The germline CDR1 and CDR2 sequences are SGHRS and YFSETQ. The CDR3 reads CASSLQGERETQYF. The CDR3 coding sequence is TGCGCCAGCAGCTTGCAGGGGGAGAGGGAGACCCAGTACTTC.

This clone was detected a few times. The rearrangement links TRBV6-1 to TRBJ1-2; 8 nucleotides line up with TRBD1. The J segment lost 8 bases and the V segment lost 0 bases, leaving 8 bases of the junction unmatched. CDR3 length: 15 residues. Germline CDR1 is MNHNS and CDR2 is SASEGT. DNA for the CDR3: TGTGCCAGCAGTGAAGCTTGGCAGGGGGCGCGGGGCTACACCTTC. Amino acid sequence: CASSEAWQGARGYTF.

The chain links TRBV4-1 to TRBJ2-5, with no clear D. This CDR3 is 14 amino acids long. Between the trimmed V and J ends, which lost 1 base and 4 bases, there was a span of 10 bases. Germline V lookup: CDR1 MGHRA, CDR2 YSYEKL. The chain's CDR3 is CASSQGGTPETQYF. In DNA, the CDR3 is TGCGCCAGCAGCCAAGGGGGTACCCCAGAGACCCAGTACTTC.

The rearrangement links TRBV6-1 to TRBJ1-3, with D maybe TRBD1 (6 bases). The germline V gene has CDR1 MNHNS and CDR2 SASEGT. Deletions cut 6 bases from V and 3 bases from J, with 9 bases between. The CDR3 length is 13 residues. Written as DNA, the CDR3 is TGTGCCAGCAGGGTAGGGGGTGGAAACACCATATATTTT. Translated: CASRVGGGNTIYF.

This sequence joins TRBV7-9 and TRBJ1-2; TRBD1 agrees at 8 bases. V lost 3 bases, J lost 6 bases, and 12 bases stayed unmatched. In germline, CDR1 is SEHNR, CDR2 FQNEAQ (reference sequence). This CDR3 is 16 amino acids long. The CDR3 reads CASSLISGQGAHGYTF. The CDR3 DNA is TGTGCCAGCAGCTTGATCTCTGGACAGGGCGCGCATGGCTACACCTTC.

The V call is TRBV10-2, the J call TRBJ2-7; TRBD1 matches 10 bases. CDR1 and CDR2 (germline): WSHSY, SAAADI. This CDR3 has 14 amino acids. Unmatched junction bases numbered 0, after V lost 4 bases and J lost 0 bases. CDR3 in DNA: TGCGCCAGCAGTGGGACAGGGGGCTCCTACGAGCAGTACTTC. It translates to CASSGTGGSYEQYF.

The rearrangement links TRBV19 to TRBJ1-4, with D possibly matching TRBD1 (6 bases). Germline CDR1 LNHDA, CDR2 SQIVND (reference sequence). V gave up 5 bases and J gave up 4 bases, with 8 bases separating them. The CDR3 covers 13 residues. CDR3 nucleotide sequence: TGTGCCAGTAGTCCAGGGGTTAATGAAAAACTGTTTTTT. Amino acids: CASSPGVNEKLFF.

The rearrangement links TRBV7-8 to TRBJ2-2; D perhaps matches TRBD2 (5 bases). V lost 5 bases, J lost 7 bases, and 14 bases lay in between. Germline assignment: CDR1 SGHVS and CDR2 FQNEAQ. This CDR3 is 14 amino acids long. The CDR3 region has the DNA TGTGCCAGCAGCGGGGTTCGGGGTGGCGGGGAGCTGTTTTTT. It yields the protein CASSGVRGGGELFF.

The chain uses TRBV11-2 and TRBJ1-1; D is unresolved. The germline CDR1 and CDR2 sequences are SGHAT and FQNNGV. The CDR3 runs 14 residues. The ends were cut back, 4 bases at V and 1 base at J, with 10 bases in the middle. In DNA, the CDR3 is TGTGCCAGCAGCTACCCCTTAGCGAACACTGAAGCTTTCTTT. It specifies CASSYPLANTEAFF.

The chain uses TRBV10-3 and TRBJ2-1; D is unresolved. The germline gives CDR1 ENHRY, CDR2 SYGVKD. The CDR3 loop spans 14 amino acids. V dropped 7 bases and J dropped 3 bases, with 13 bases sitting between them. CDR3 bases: TGTGCCATCAACCCGGGCCCCCACTACAATGAGCAGTTCTTC. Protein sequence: CAINPGPHYNEQFF.

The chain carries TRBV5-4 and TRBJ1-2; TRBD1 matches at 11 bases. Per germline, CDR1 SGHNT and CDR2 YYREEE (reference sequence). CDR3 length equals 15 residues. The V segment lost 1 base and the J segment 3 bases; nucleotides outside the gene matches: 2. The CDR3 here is CASSLLGQGDYGYTF. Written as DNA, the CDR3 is TGTGCCAGCAGCTTGTTGGGACAGGGGGACTATGGCTACACCTTC. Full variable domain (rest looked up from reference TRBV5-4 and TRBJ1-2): ETGVTQSPTHLIKTRGQQVTLRCSSQSGHNTVSWYQQALGQGPQFIFQYYREEENGRGNFPPRFSGLQFPNYSSELNVNALELDDSALYLCASSLLGQGDYGYTFGSGTRLTVV.

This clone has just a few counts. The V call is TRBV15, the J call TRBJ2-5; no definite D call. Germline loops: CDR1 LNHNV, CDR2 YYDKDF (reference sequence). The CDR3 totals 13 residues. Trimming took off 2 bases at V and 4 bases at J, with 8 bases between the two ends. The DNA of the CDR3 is TGTGCCACCAGCAGACTAGTCCGAGAGACCCAGTACTTC. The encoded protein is CATSRLVRETQYF.

In DNA, the CDR3 is TGTGCCAGCAGCTTAAGGCGGGGCGACGCGCAGTATTTT. Residues: CASSLRRGDAQYF. V gene TRBV7-2 combines with J gene TRBJ2-3; TRBD2 is a possible D gene (6 bases). The germline V gene has CDR1 SGHTA and CDR2 FQGNSA. The V and J ends lost 2 bases and 10 bases respectively, with 13 bases between them. The CDR3 totals 13 residues.

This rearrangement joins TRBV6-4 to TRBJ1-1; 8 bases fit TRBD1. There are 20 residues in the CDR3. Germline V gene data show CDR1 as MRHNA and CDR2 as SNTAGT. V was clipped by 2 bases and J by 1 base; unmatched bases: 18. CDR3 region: CASSDLNLPGTGTGNTEAFF. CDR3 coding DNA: TGTGCCAGCAGTGACCTGAACTTACCGGGGACCGGGACAGGGAACACTGAAGCTTTCTTT.